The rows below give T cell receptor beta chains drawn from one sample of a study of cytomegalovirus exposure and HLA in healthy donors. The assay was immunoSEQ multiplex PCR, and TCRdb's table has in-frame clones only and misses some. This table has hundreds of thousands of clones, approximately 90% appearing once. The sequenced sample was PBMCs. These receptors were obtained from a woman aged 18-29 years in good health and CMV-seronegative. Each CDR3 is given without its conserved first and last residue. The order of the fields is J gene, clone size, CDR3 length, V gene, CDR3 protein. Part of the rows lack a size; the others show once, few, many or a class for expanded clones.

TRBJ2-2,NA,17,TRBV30,AWSPTPSGRTYDIVELF
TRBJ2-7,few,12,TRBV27,ASSLRTGGNEQY
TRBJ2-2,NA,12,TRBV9,ASSVGGLTGELF
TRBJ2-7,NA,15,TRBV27,ASTAPGEAGVQEEQY
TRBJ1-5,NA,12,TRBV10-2,ASKLSGGNQPQH
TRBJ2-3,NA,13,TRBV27,ASSFQVPGTDTQY
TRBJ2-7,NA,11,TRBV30,AWRSGNWNEQY
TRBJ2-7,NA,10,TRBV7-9,AILGSSYEQY
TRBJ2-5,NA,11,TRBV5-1,ASSLVPGETQY
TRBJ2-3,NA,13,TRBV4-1,ASSPRGGSGDTQY
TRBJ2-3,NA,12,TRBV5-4,ASSPRGIPDTQY
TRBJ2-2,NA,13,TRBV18,ASSPRPGRAGELF
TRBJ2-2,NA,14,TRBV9,ASSATSGSSTGELF
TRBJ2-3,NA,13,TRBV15,ATSTEREYRDTQY
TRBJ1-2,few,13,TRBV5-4,ASSLWGGRTYGYT
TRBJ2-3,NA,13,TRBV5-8,ASSLGLAGADTQY
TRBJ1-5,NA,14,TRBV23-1,ASSQNARGSNQPQH
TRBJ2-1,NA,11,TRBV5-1,ASSADREFEQF
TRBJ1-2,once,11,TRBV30,AWSVQERDGYT
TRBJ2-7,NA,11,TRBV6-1,ASSESSPYEQY
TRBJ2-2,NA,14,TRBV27,ASSLRGFANTGELF
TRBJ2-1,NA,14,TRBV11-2,ASSLSDYFLYNEQF
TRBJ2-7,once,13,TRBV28,ASSLIQGSPYEQY
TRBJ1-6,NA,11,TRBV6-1,ASSRGGNSPLH
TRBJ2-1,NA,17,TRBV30,AWSVKTSGRSTSPNEQF
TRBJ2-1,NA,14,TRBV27,ASSLESGSTYNEQF
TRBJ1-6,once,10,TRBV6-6,ASRTGESPLH
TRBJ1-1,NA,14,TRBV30,AWSGPGQGAFTEAF
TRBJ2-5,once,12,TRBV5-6,ASRQSGGGETQY
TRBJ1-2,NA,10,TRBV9,ASSVGEGGYT
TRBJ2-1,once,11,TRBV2,ASWRGSYNEQF
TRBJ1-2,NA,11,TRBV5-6,ASSHLRSGGYT
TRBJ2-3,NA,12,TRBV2,ASRVREGTDTQY
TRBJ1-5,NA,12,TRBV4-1,ASSQDRGDQPQH
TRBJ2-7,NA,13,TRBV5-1,ASSIQGARAYEQY
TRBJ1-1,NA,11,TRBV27,ASSLSSRTEAF
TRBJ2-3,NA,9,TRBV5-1,ASSLQNTQY
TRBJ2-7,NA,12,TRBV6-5,ASSPTGPSYEQY
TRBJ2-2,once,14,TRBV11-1,ASSAGQGRGTGELF
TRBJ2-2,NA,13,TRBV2,ASSKQGANTGELF
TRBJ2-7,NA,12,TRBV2,ASRLGLAQYEQY
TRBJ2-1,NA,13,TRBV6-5,ASSYGTSGSREQF
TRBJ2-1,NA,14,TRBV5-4,ASSLDLAGGYNEQF
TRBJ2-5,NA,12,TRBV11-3,ASSPGLASQTQY
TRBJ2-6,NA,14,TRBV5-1,ASSLDGVVWANVLT
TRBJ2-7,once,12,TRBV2,ASSPSGGRYEQY
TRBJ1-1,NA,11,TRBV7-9,ASRGGVITEAF
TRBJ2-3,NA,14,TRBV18,ASSQDSGIVTDTQY
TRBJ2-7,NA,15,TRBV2,ASITAGAGTGRYEQY